This passage covers 21 T cell receptor beta chains from one sample sequenced in a study of CD8+CD57+ T cells in acquired aplastic anemia. Profiling that covered TCR beta VDJ and CDR3 relied on genomic DNA as its template. TCRdb independently ran MiXCR on the reads; one entry per CDR3 protein. This sample has about 180,000 distinct CDR3 sequences, with roughly 63% found just once. CD8+CD57+ cell expansion, shown by flow cytometry, had occurred in the patients selected for sequencing. Sequenced material: sorted CD4+, CD8+, or CD8+CD57+ T cells (not recorded which) from PBMCs. These receptors all stem from a human donor with aplastic anemia.

The chain has TRBV2 and TRBJ2-7; no reliable D call. V dropped 6 bases and J dropped 5 bases, with 8 bases sitting between them. CDR3 length: 11 amino acids. Germline CDR1 and CDR2: SNHLY and FYNNEI. CDR3 nucleotides: TGTGCCAGCAGCCCCCCTCACGAGCAGTACTTC. It yields the protein CASSPPHEQYF. Combining the CDR3 with reference TRBV2 and TRBJ2-7 gives the whole variable domain EPEVTQTPSHQVTQMGQEVILRCVPISNHLYFYWYRQILGQKVEFLVSFYNNEISEKSEIFDDQFSVERPDGSNFTLKIRSTKLEDSAMYFCASSPPHEQYFGPGTRLTVT.

This clonotype was observed at least ten times. V gene TRBV27 combines with J gene TRBJ1-6, with D hard to call. The CDR3 is made up of 13 amino acids. The ends were cut back, 5 bases at V and 7 bases at J, with 9 bases in the middle. Germline CDR1 reads MNHEY; CDR2 reads SMNVEV (reference sequence). CDR3 DNA: TGTGCCAGCAGTGTCTCGCCCAATTCACCCCTCCACTTT. This translates into CASSVSPNSPLHF.

In its sample, this clonotype was seen a few times. This chain joins TRBV29-1 and TRBJ2-5, with D possibly being TRBD1 or TRBD2 (5 bases each). V lost 4 bases, J lost 5 bases, and 14 bases lay in between. Germline values: CDR1 SQVTM, CDR2 ANQGSEA. The CDR3 is 13 amino acids. The CDR3 reads CSVVGVLGETQYF. DNA for the CDR3: TGCAGCGTTGTGGGGGTACTCGGGGAGACCCAGTACTTC.

The chain links TRBV20-1 to TRBJ2-5; D unclear. The ends were cut back, 3 bases at V and 8 bases at J, with 7 bases in the middle. The length of the CDR3 is 10 residues. CDR1 and CDR2 from the germline V gene are DFQATT and SNEGSKA (reference sequence). CDR3 sequence: CSASWGTQYF. The CDR3 nucleotides are TGCAGTGCTAGCTGGGGAACCCAGTACTTC.

The rearrangement links TRBV9 to TRBJ1-6; TRBD1 might be the D (5 bases). Between the trimmed V and J ends, which lost 9 bases and 7 bases, there was a span of 17 bases. This CDR3 has 14 amino acids. Germline assignment: CDR1 SGDLS and CDR2 YYNGEE. In DNA form, the CDR3 reads TGTGCCAAGCGTCAAACTGGGGGGAATTCACCCCTCCACTTT. Protein product: CAKRQTGGNSPLHF.

This clonotype was picked up one time. An end of the junction does not agree with germline; a read error may underlie this. The V and J genes are TRBV29-1 and TRBJ1-3; 12 positions agree with TRBD1. The CDR3 has 15 amino acids. CDR1 is SQVTM, CDR2 ANQGSEA, per germline. The CDR3 here is CSVVGTGGPGDTIYF. In DNA, the CDR3 is TGCAGCGTTGTTGGGACAGGGGGCCCTGGAGACACCATATATTTT.

The genes are TRBV10-3 and TRBJ2-1; TRBD2 aligns across 7 bases. This CDR3 has 13 amino acids. Trimming at V came to 4 bases and at J to 5 bases, leaving 2 bases not matched to a gene. CDR1 and CDR2 (germline): ENHRY, SYGVKD. CDR3: CAISGDYHNEQFF. CDR3 coding DNA: TGTGCCATCAGTGGGGACTACCACAATGAGCAGTTCTTC.

This clonotype was seen just once. The chain carries TRBV5-6 and TRBJ1-3; no clear D gene. Germline V gene data show CDR1 as SGHDT and CDR2 as YYEEEE. Trimming shortened V by 7 bases and J by 9 bases, and 14 bases separated the two germline ends. The CDR3 consists of 12 residues. The CDR3 DNA reads as TGTGCCAGCGGGCAAGACCTCGGCACCATATATTTT. Residues: CASGQDLGTIYF.

CDR3 DNA: TGTGCCAGCAACAGAATGATGCAGACCCAGTACTTC. This codes for CASNRMMQTQYF. The genes are TRBV5-8 and TRBJ2-5; D remains ambiguous. The V end was cut by 6 bases, the J end by 6 bases, with 12 bases between. The length of the CDR3 is 12 residues. Germline CDR1 reads SGHTS; CDR2 reads YDEGEE.

The rearrangement uses TRBV2 and TRBJ1-2; 8 bases are a match to TRBD1. The CDR3 has 13 amino acids. Germline CDR1 is SNHLY and CDR2 is FYNNEI. The trim removed 8 bases at V and 0 bases at J, leaving 2 bases unmatched. This CDR3 reads CASSGQANYGYTF. CDR3 bases: TGTGCCAGCTCGGGACAGGCTAACTATGGCTACACCTTC.

In this sample, this clonotype turned up many times. The chain has TRBV7-8 and TRBJ1-5, with TRBD1 matching over 9 bases. The V and J ends lost 4 bases and 2 bases, in that order; junction bases with no gene match: 3. The CDR3 contains 15 residues. In germline, CDR1 is SGHVS, CDR2 FQNEAQ. CDR3 sequence reads: CASSSRQGGNQPQHF. DNA of the CDR3: TGTGCCAGCAGCTCCCGACAGGGGGGCAATCAGCCCCAGCATTTT.

The chain recombines TRBV10-3 with TRBJ2-7; TRBD1 aligns across 10 bases. After removal of 5 bases from V and 6 bases from J, the junction contained 7 bases not matched to a gene. The CDR3 runs 14 residues. From germline, CDR1 is ENHRY and CDR2 SYGVKD. The CDR3, as DNA: TGTGCCATCAGTATCCGGGACAGGGGCTGCGAGCAGTACTTC. It yields the protein CAISIRDRGCEQYF.

This chain connects TRBV6-6 to TRBJ2-7; the D is unclear. In germline, CDR1 is MNHNY, CDR2 SVGAGI (reference sequence). The CDR3 sequence is 13 residues long. Trimming stripped 5 bases from V and 0 bases from J, with 8 bases between. The CDR3 sequence is CASSGFSSYEQYF. The CDR3 DNA reads as TGTGCCAGCAGTGGCTTTAGCTCCTACGAGCAGTACTTC.

The rearrangement joins TRBV29-1 to TRBJ2-7, with a possible D match to TRBD1 (6 bases). Germline V lookup: CDR1 SQVTM, CDR2 ANQGSEA. This CDR3 comprises 14 residues. V lost 1 base and J lost 7, with 17 bases in between. The CDR3 DNA follows: TGCAGCGTTGAAGGGACACGGGCTAGGGGGGAGCAGTACTTC. It codes for CSVEGTRARGEQYF.

The chain recombines TRBV7-2 with TRBJ2-7; TRBD2 might be the D (6 bases). The CDR3 sequence is 15 residues long. CDR1 is SGHTA and CDR2 is FQGNSA in the germline V gene. Trimming removed 3 bases at V and 3 bases at J, with 15 bases between. The CDR3 region is CASSFSGGANYEQYF. Written as DNA, the CDR3 is TGTGCCAGCAGCTTTTCCGGAGGGGCGAACTACGAGCAGTACTTC. The whole variable domain, remainder taken from reference TRBV7-2 and TRBJ2-7, is GAGVSQSPSNKVTEKGKDVELRCDPISGHTALYWYRQSLGQGLEFLIYFQGNSAPDKSGLPSDRFSAERTGGSVSTLTIQRTQQEDSAVYLCASSFSGGANYEQYFGPGTRLTVT.

The gene calls are TRBV29-1 and TRBJ1-1; maybe TRBD1 (6 bases). There are 13 residues in the CDR3. The V gene lost 4 bases and the J gene lost 2 bases, with 11 bases spanning the gap. Germline V gene lookup returns CDR1 SQVTM and CDR2 ANQGSEA. DNA of the CDR3: TGCAGCGTTGCTCGGGGGACAAACACTGAAGCTTTCTTT. Translating gives CSVARGTNTEAFF.

This clonotype occurred many times. The V call is TRBV6-1, the J call TRBJ1-6, with no clear D. V was cut by 8 bases and J by 7 bases, with 6 bases left in between. This CDR3 contains 11 residues. Germline V gene lookup returns CDR1 MNHNS and CDR2 SASEGT. The DNA of the CDR3 is TGTGCCAGCTCGCAGAATTCACCCCTCCACTTT. It codes for CASSQNSPLHF.

This clonotype was counted a few times. The V and J genes are TRBV27 and TRBJ2-1, with TRBD2 matching 7 bases. The CDR3 totals 13 residues. Germline-derived CDR1 and CDR2 are MNHEY and SMNVEV (reference sequence). After removal of 5 bases from V and 9 bases from J, the junction contained 7 bases not matched to a gene. CDR3 residues: CASSPDWGGEQFF. CDR3 nucleotides: TGTGCCAGCAGTCCCGACTGGGGGGGTGAGCAGTTCTTC.

This CDR3 is CATSTRQGPDTQYF. The CDR3 nucleotides read TGTGCCACCAGCACACGACAGGGGCCAGATACGCAGTATTTT. V usage is TRBV15 and J usage is TRBJ2-3; 8 bases line up with TRBD1. The V segment lost 4 bases and the J segment 4 bases; nucleotides outside the gene matches: 4. The CDR3 spans 14 residues. Germline loops: CDR1 LNHNV, CDR2 YYDKDF (reference sequence).

This sequence joins TRBV20-1 and TRBJ2-7; D unresolved. The CDR3 is made up of 13 amino acids. The V end lost 2 bases, the J end lost 3 bases, and 11 bases lay between the germline ends. Looked up from germline, CDR1 is DFQATT and CDR2 is SNEGSKA (reference sequence). The CDR3 is CSARPAKNYEQYF. DNA of the CDR3: TGCAGTGCTAGACCCGCCAAAAACTACGAGCAGTACTTC.

This clonotype was counted only a few times. The V gene is TRBV10-3, the J gene TRBJ1-6; 9 bases are a match to TRBD1. Germline trimming cut 6 bases from V and 14 bases from J; bases unmatched to any gene: 8. CDR3 length: 13 residues. Germline V lookup: CDR1 ENHRY, CDR2 SYGVKD. CDR3 region: CAISGDRAFALHF. The CDR3 DNA reads TGTGCCATCAGCGGGGACAGGGCTTTCGCCCTCCACTTT.